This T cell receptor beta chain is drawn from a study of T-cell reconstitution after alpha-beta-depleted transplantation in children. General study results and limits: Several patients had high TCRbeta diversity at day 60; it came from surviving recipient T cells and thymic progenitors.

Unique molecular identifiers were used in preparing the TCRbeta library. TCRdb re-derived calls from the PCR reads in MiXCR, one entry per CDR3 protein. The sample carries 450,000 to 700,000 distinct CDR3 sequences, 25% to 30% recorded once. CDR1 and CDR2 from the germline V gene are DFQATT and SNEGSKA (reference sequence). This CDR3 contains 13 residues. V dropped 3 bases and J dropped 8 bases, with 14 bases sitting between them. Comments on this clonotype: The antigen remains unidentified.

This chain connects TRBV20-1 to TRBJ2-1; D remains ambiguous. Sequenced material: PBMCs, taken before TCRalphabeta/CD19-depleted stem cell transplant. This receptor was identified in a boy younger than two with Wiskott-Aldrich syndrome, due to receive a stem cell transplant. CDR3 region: CSASLTARDEQFF. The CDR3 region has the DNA TGCAGTGCTAGTCTCACAGCACGCGATGAGCAGTTCTTC.